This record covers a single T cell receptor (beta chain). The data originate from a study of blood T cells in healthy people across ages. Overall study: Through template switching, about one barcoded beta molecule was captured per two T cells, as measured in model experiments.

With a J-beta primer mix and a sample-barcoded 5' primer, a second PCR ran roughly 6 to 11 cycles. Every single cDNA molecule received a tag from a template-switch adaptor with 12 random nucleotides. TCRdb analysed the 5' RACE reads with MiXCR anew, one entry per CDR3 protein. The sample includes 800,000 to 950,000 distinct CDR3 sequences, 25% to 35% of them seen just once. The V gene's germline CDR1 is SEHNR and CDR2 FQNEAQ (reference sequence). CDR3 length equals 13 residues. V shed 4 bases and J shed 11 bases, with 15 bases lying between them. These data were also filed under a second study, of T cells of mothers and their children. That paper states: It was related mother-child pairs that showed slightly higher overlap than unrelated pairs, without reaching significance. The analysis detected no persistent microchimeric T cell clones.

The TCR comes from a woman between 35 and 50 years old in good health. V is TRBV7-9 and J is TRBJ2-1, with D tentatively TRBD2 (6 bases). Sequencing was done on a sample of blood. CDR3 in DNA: TGTGCCAGCAGCTCCGGGCGGGGTGATAAGCAGTTCTTC. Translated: CASSSGRGDKQFF. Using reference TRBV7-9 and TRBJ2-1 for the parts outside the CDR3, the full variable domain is DTGVSQNPRHKITKRGQNVTFRCDPISEHNRLYWYRQTLGQGPEFLTYFQNEAQLEKSRLLSDRFSAERPKGSFSTLEIQRTEQGDSAMYLCASSSGRGDKQFFGPGTRLTVL.